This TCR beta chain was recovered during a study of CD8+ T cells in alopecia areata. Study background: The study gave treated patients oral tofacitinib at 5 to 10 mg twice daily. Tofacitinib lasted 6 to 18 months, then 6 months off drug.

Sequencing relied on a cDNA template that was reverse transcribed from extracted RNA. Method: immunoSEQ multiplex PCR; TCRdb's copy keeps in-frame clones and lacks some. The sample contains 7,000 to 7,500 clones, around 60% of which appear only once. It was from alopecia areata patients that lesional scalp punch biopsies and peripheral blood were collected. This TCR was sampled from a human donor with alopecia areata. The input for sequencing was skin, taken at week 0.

The CDR3 sequence is CSVDPGGDYEQYF. The DNA for the CDR3 is TGCAGCGTTGACCCAGGTGGTGACTACGAGCAGTACTTC. The chain joins TRBV29-1 to TRBJ2-7; no definite D call. CDR1 and CDR2 from the germline V gene are SQVTM and ANQGSEA. CDR3 length: 13 amino acids. Trimming shortened V by 3 bases and J by 3 bases, and 12 bases separated the two germline ends.